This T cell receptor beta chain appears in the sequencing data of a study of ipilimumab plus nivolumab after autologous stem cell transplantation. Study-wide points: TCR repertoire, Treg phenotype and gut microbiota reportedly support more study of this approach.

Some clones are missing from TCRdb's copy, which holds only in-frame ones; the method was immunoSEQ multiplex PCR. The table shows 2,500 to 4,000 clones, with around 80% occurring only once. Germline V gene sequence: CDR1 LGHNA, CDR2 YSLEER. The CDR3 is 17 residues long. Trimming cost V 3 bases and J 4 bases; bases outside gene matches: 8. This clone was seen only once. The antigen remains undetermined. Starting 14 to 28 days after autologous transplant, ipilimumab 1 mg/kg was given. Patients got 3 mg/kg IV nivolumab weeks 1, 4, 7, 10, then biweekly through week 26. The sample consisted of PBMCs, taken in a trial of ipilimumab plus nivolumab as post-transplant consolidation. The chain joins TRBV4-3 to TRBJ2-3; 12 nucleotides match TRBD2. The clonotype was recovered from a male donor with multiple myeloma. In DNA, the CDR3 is TGCGCCAGCAGCCAGGGGCGACTAGCGGGGGACGCAGATACGCAGTATTTT. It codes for CASSQGRLAGDADTQYF.